This T cell receptor beta chain was profiled in a study of radiotherapy plus CTLA-4 blockade in lung cancer. General study points: Blood saw expansion of tumor-derived TCR clones after radiotherapy plus ipilimumab.

The CDR3 is made up of 14 amino acids. CDR1 and CDR2 (germline): LNHDA, SQIVND (reference sequence). With V trimmed by 8 bases and J by 5 bases, 8 bases remained unmatched. A remark on this clone: The antigen is undetermined.

Profiled with immunoSEQ multiplex PCR; TCRdb holds only in-frame clones, not every one. Found here are over 50,000 clones, approximately 80% of them singletons; the top ten hold roughly 17%. The clonotype originates from a human donor with non-small cell lung cancer who had a complete response to radiotherapy plus ipilimumab. The genes are TRBV19 and TRBJ1-1; 10 positions agree with TRBD1. Sequencing was performed on peripheral blood, taken from a patient treated with radiotherapy plus ipilimumab. The CDR3, as DNA: TGTGCCAGTTTACGGACAGGGGGTCGTACTGAAGCTTTCTTT. This translates into CASLRTGGRTEAFF.